This T cell receptor (beta chain) was identified in a study of human T cells and chemical hapten exposure. Study background: The patients, most of them female, presented with alopecia areata, totalis or universalis. The study, taken as a whole, reports: Sensitizing with DPC caused no change in TCRs above 1 in 1000 frequency. Among expanded TCRs, significantly more large CDR3 similarity clusters formed than among controls.

The table lists this clonotype with a few counts. What it binds is not known. The CDR3 runs 15 residues. V was shortened by 5 bases and J by 0 bases, with 14 bases between the two germline ends. Time point specified: patch test 2, 6 weeks after DPC sensitization. Treatment meaning: therapeutic diphenylcyclopropenone sensitization with weekly scalp DPC. From whole blood left unfractionated, total RNA was extracted. Blood sampling preceded each patch test application. TCRdb re-called the RACE reads through MiXCR, storing one row per CDR3 protein. The sample has 40,000 or so distinct CDR3 sequences, approximately 10% seen once.

The sequenced sample was whole blood, obtained in connection with sensitization to the hapten diphenylcyclopropenone (DPC). The chain links TRBV12-3 or TRBV12-4 to TRBJ2-7; a possible D gene is TRBD2 (6 bases). The receptor's source is a woman in her 30s with alopecia areata. Some clones in this sample may be carry-over from other donors' samples. The CDR3 DNA is TGTGCCAGCAGTCCCGGAGGGGATATCTCCTACGAGCAGTACTTC. It translates to CASSPGGDISYEQYF.